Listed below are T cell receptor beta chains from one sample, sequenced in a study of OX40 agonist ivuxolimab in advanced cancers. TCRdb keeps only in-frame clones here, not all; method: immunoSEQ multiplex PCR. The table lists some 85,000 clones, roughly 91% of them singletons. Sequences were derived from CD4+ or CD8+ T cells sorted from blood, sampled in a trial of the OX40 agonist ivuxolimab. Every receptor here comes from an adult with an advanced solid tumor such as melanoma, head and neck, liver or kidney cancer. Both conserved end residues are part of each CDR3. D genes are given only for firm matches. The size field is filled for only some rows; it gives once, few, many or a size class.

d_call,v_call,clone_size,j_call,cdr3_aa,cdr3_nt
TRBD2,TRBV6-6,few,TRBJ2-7,CASSYLREGGYEQYF,TGTGCCAGCAGTTATTTGCGGGAGGGCGGGTACGAGCAGTACTTC
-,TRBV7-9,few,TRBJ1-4,CASSTLYRTNEKLFF,TGTGCCAGCAGCACCCTGTACCGTACTAATGAAAAACTGTTTTTT
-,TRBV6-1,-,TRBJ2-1,CASIRYQGGNEQFF,TGTGCCAGCATACGCTACCAGGGCGGCAATGAGCAGTTCTTC
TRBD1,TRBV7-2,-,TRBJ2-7,CASSLVQGAYEQYF,TGTGCCAGCAGCTTAGTGCAGGGGGCCTACGAGCAGTACTTC
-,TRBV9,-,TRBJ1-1,CASSAPGSMNTEAFF,TGTGCCAGCAGCGCCCCGGGGTCAATGAACACTGAAGCTTTCTTT
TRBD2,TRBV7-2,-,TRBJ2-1,CASSLAGVHNEQFF,TGTGCCAGCAGCCTAGCGGGAGTCCACAATGAGCAGTTCTTC
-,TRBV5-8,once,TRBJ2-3,CASSLGQDTDTQYF,TGTGCCAGCAGCTTGGGACAGGACACAGATACGCAGTATTTT
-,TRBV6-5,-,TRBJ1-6,CASRNRVKNSPLHF,TGTGCCAGCAGAAACAGGGTCAAGAATTCACCCCTCCACTTT
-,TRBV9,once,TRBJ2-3,CASSVDNTDTQYF,TGTGCCAGCAGCGTAGACAACACAGATACGCAGTATTTT
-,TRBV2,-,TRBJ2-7,CASSLAPSYEQYF,TGTGCCAGCAGTCTGGCTCCCTCCTACGAGCAGTACTTC
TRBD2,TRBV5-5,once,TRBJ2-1,CASRAGLAIPEQFF,TGTGCCAGCAGGGCGGGACTAGCGATCCCTGAGCAGTTCTTC
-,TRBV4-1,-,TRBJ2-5,CASSQEFGLRQPLQETQYF,TGCGCCAGCAGCCAAGAGTTCGGACTTCGACAGCCACTCCAAGAGACCCAGTACTTC